This T cell receptor beta chain was captured in a study of cytomegalovirus exposure and HLA in healthy donors. Regarding the study as a whole: Exclusion as indistinguishable affected some V segments, including TRBV6-2 and TRBV6-3.

CDR3 length equals 16 residues. Between the trimmed V and J ends, which lost 5 bases and 2 bases, there was a span of 17 bases. CDR1 and CDR2 (germline): LNHNV, YYDKDF (reference sequence). This clone came up a few times. Its specificity is not known. Primers for the PCR totalled 60 Vbeta and 13 Jbeta. The repertoire was sequenced with immunoSEQ multiplex PCR; TCRdb's copy has only in-frame clones and lacks some. The data contain about 160,000 clones, around 72% of them singletons. This chain uses TRBV15 with TRBJ2-3; D uncertain. The TCR sequence derives from a middle-aged man in good health and CMV-seropositive. The source material was PBMCs. The CDR3 region has the DNA TGTGCCACCAGCCTCTCCGGAAGGTGGGCCACAGATACGCAGTATTTT. Amino acid sequence: CATSLSGRWATDTQYF.